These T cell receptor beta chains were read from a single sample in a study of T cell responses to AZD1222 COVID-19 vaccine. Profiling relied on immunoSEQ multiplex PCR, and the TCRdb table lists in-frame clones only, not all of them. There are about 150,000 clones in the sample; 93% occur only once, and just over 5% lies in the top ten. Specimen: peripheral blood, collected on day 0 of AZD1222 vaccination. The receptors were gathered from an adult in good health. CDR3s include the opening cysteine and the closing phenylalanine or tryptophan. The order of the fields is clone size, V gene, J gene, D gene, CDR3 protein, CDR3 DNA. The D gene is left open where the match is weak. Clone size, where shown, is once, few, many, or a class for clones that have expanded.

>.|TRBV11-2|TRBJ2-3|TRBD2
CASSLAGAGGPTDTQYF
TGTGCCAGCAGCTTAGCGGGAGCGGGGGGGCCCACAGATACGCAGTATTTT
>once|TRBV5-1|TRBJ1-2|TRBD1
CASSLVGGGLDNYGYTF
TGCGCCAGCAGCTTGGTAGGGGGCGGGCTCGATAACTATGGCTACACCTTC
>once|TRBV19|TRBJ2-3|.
CASSMGGLVEDTQYF
TGTGCCAGTAGTATGGGGGGGCTGGTGGAGGATACGCAGTATTTT
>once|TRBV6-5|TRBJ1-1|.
CASSYRAGRVVTEAFF
TGTGCCAGCAGTTACAGGGCAGGGAGGGTCGTCACTGAAGCTTTCTTT
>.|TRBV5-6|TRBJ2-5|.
CASSPNTGRETQYF
TGTGCCAGCAGCCCAAACACAGGGAGAGAGACCCAGTACTTC
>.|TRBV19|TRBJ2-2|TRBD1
CASINRGPNTGELFF
TGTGCCAGTATAAACAGGGGTCCGAACACCGGGGAGCTGTTTTTT
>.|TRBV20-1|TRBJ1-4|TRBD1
CSASPTGAMRSNEKLFF
TGCAGTGCTAGTCCCACAGGGGCGATGAGGTCGAATGAAAAACTGTTTTTT
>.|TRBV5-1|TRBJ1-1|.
CASSTDAASEAFF
TGCGCCAGCAGTACGGACGCGGCAAGTGAAGCTTTCTTT
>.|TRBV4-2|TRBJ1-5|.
CASSQEGTTFSNQPQHF
TGTGCCAGCAGCCAAGAAGGGACTACTTTTAGCAATCAGCCCCAGCATTTT
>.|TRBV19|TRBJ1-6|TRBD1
CASSNRGDSPLHF
TGTGCCAGTAGTAACAGGGGAGATTCACCCCTCCACTTT
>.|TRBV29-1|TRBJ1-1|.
CSVGVPTEAFF
TGCAGCGTTGGGGTGCCCACTGAAGCTTTCTTT
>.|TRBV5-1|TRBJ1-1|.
CASSSLPPTENTEAFF
TGCGCCAGCAGCTCTTTACCTCCCACAGAGAACACTGAAGCTTTCTTT
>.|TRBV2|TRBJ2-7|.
CASRVPGTIEQYF
TGTGCCAGCAGGGTCCCTGGGACAATCGAGCAGTACTTC
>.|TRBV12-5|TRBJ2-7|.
CASGFTGSSYEQYF
TGTGCTAGTGGTTTTACAGGGAGCTCCTACGAGCAGTACTTC
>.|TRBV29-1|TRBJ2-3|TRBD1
CSVDGQGGTDTQYF
TGCAGCGTTGACGGACAGGGGGGCACAGATACGCAGTATTTT
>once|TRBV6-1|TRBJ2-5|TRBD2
CASSEAWSGGVYQETQYF
TGTGCCAGCAGTGAAGCGTGGAGCGGGGGGGTGTACCAAGAGACCCAGTACTTC
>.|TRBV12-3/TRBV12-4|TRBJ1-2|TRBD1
CASSFGTDYGYTF
TGTGCCAGCAGTTTCGGGACAGATTATGGCTACACCTTC
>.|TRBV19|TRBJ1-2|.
CASRVAYGYTF
TGTGCCAGCCGGGTCGCCTATGGCTACACCTTC
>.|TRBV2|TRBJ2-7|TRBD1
CASSLGTGGEQYF
TGTGCCAGCAGCCTAGGGACAGGGGGCGAGCAGTACTTC
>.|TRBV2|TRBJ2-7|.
CASISGGGAEQYF
TGTGCCAGCATCTCCGGTGGGGGCGCCGAGCAGTACTTC
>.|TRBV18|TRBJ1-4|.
CASSPLFGQKDEKLFF
TGTGCCAGCTCACCACTTTTCGGACAGAAAGATGAAAAACTGTTTTTT
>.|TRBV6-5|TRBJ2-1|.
CASSRGYNEQFF
TGTGCCAGCAGCCGGGGCTACAATGAGCAGTTCTTC